This T cell receptor beta chain is from a study of PD-L1 blockade in urothelial cancer. Overall study: Atezolizumab therapy began for patients at some point between 2014 and 2015, dosed at 1,200 mg intravenously every 3 weeks. As for prior chemotherapy regimens, patients had received 0 to 3. After treatment start, blood was analyzed at 3 weeks (second dose) and at 6 weeks.

The CDR3 length is 15 residues. Germline V CDR1 and CDR2: SGHRS, YFSETQ. V lost 4 bases, J lost 4 bases, and 12 bases lay in between. Sample time point: peripheral blood 6 weeks after treatment start. Patients suffered from locally advanced or metastatic urothelial carcinoma. The method was immunoSEQ multiplex PCR; TCRdb's version includes in-frame clones alone and lacks a portion of them. The data contain about 40,000 clones, approximately 86% of them seen just once; the ten biggest clones take up about 22%. The V and J genes are TRBV5-1 and TRBJ1-6, with a tentative D call TRBD1 (5 bases). The starting material was PBMCs, obtained around atezolizumab (anti-PD-L1) treatment. The origin of this receptor is a man aged 55-75 years with urothelial cancer. In DNA, the CDR3 is TGCGCCAGCAGCCCTGGGCAGGGTTATAATTCACCCCTCCACTTT. It encodes CASSPGQGYNSPLHF.